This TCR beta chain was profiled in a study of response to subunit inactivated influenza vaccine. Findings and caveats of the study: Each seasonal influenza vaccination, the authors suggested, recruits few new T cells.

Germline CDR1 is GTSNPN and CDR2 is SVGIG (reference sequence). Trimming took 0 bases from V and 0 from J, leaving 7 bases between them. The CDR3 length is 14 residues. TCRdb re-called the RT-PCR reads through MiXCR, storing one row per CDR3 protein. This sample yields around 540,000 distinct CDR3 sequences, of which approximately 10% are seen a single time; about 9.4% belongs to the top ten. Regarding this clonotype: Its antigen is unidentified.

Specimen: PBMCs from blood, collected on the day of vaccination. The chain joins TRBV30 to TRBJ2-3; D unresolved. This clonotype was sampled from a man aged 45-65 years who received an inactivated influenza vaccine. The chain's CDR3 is CAWSVTASTDTQYF. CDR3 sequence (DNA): TGTGCCTGGAGTGTGACGGCTAGCACAGATACGCAGTATTTT.